This T cell receptor (beta chain) emerged from a study of shared clonotypes between healthy human individuals. Assay execution proceeded at the deep level. The data were produced by immunoSEQ multiplex PCR, yet TCRdb's version contains in-frame clones alone and is incomplete. This table has about 560,000 clones, roughly four fifths appearing once. Trimming took 0 bases from V and 5 from J; bases not matched to a gene: 5. Germline V lookup: CDR1 SGHRS, CDR2 YFSETQ. This CDR3 region has 14 residues. A single count supports this clone. The sequenced material came from PBMCs. The chain recombines TRBV5-1 with TRBJ2-7; TRBD1 aligns across 7 bases. This TCR was sampled from a woman in her 40s in good health. Some clones in this sample may be carry-over from other donors' samples. CDR3 bases: TGCGCCAGCAGCTTGGCGGCAGGGGGTGACGAGCAGTACTTC. This gives the protein CASSLAAGGDEQYF.